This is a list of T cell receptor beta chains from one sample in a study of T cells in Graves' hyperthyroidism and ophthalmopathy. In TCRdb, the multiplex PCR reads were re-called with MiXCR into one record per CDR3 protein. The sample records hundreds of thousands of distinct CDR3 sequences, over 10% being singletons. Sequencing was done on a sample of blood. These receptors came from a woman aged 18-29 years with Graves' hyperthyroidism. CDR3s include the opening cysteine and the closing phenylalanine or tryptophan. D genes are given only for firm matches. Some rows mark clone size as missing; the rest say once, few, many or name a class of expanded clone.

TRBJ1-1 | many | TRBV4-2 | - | TGTGCCAGCAGCCAAGAAGATAGGCAGGCGAACACTGAAGCTTTCTTT | CASSQEDRQANTEAFF
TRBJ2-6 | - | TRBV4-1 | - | TGCGCCAGCAGCCAAGGCACGGGGGCCGGGGCCAACGTCCTGACTTTC | CASSQGTGAGANVLTF
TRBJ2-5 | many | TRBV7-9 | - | TGTGCCAGCAGCTTAAACAGGGTCGACGAGACCCAGTACTTC | CASSLNRVDETQYF
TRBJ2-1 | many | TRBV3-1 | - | TGTGCCAGCAGCCAAACTGACAATGAGCAGTTCTTC | CASSQTDNEQFF
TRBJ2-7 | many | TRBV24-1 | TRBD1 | TGTGCCACCAGTGGAGGGGGCAGCGGCTCCTACGAGCAGTACTTC | CATSGGGSGSYEQYF
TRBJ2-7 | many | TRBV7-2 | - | TGTGCCAGCAGCCCGGTCCCGCCCCTCCTACGAGGTGTGTACTTC | CASSPVPPLLRGVYF
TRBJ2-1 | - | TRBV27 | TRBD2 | TGTGCCAGCAGCCGTCGGGACTTAGCGGGGAATGAGCAGTTCTTC | CASSRRDLAGNEQFF
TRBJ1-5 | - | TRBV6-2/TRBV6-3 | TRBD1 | TGTGCCAGCAGCTTAAGGGGGCGATTCTCCAATCAGCCCCAGCATTTT | CASSLRGRFSNQPQHF
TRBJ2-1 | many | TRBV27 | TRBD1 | TGTGCCAGCAGTTTGACAGGGTACAATGAGCAGTTCTTC | CASSLTGYNEQFF
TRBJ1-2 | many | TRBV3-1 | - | TGTGCCAGCAGCCAAGATAACTATGGCTACACCTTC | CASSQDNYGYTF
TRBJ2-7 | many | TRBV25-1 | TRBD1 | TGTGCCAGCAGTGATCACAGGGGGTTCATCTACGAGCAGTACTTC | CASSDHRGFIYEQYF
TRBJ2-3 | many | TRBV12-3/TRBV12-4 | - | TGTGCCAGCAGACTGAGGCGGGGCGTCACAGATACGCAGTATTTT | CASRLRRGVTDTQYF
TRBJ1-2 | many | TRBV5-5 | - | TGTGCCAGCAGCACAGGGAGTATTAATGGCTACACCTTC | CASSTGSINGYTF
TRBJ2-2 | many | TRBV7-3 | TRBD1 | TGTGCCAGCAGCTCAAGACCTGTGGGACAGACGAACACCGGGGAGCTGTTTTTT | CASSSRPVGQTNTGELFF
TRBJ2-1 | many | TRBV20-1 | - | TGCAGTGCTAGAGGGGGTCCTTACAATGAGCAGTTCTTC | CSARGGPYNEQFF
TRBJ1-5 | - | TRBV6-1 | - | TGTGCCAGCAGTGAAGGCAGGGGCTCCAATCAGCCCCAGCATTTT | CASSEGRGSNQPQHF
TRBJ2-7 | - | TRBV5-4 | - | TGTGCCAGCAGCCGGGGCCAGGTGAACTCCTACGAGCAGTACTTC | CASSRGQVNSYEQYF
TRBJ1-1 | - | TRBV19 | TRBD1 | TGTGCCAGTAGCCCCCCAGAAGGACAGGGGGCGATAAGCACTGAAGCTTTCTTT | CASSPPEGQGAISTEAFF
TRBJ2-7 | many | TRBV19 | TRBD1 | TGTGCCAGTAGTATAGCGGGAATGGGGACAGGGGTCGAGCAGTACTTC | CASSIAGMGTGVEQYF
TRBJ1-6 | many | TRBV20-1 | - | TGCAGTGCTAGGGGGACATCTAAGGGCTCCTATAATTCACCCCTCCACTTT | CSARGTSKGSYNSPLHF
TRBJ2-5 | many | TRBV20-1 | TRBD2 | TGCAGTGCTCTTACCGGGACTAGCGGGAGAGAGACCCAGTACTTC | CSALTGTSGRETQYF
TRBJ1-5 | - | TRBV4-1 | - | TGCGCCAGCAGCCGTCTCCCATCCGTAAGAGAGTACGATCAGCCCCAGCATTTT | CASSRLPSVREYDQPQHF
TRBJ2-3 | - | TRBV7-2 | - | TGTGCCAGCAGCCCCAACCTAGCAGACGCTCGGCCGCAGTATTTT | CASSPNLADARPQYF
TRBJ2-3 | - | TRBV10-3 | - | TGTGCCACGGCCCCGGGGAGCACAGATACGCAGTATTTT | CATAPGSTDTQYF
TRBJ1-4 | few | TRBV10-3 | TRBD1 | TGTGCCATCAGTGAAGCAGGGGGTAATGAAAAACTGTTTTTT | CAISEAGGNEKLFF
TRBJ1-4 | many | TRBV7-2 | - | TGTGCCAGCAGCTTAGGTGTAGGAGGGCGCCTCGCAACTAATGAAAAACTGTTTTTT | CASSLGVGGRLATNEKLFF
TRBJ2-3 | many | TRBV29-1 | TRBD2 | TGCAGCGCCCGCGGGCCTAGCGGGGGAGATACGCAGTATTTT | CSARGPSGGDTQYF
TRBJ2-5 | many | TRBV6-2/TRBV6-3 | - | TGTGCCAGCAGTTACTCGACCACCAGGGCGCAAGAGACCCAGTACTTC | CASSYSTTRAQETQYF
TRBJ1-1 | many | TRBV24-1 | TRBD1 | TGTGCCACCAGTGATTCAGGACAGGAGAAGAACACTGAAGCTTTCTTT | CATSDSGQEKNTEAFF
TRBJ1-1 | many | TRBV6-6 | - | TGTGCCAGCAGTTACTCGAACAGGGTGCACACTGAAGCTTTCTTT | CASSYSNRVHTEAFF
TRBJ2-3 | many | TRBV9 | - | TGTGCCAGCATGGGGGTCACAGATACGCAGTATTTT | CASMGVTDTQYF
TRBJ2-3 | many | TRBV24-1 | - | TGTGCCACCAGTGACCCGGGTACTAGCACAGATACGCAGTATTTT | CATSDPGTSTDTQYF
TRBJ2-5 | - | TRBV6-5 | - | TGTGCCAGCAGTTACTCAGGAGAACCTTGGGAGACCCAGTACTTC | CASSYSGEPWETQYF
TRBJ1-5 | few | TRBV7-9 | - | TGTGCCAGCAGCCTCGGGGGGAGCAATCGGCCCCAGCATTTT | CASSLGGSNRPQHF
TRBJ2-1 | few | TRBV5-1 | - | TGCGCCAGCAGCTTGATGCCAGGGGCCTACAATGAGCAGTTCTTC | CASSLMPGAYNEQFF
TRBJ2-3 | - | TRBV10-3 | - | TGTGCCATCAGTGATAGGCCCGTCACAGATACGCAGTATTTT | CAISDRPVTDTQYF
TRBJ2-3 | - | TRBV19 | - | TGTGCCAGTAGCACAGGGTTTCATTTGGATACGCAGTATTTT | CASSTGFHLDTQYF
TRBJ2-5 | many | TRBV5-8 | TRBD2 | TGTGCCAGCAGCAGCTCCGGGACTAGCGGGAAGGGGGAGTACTTC | CASSSSGTSGKGEYF
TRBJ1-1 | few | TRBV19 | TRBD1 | TGTGCCAGTACTGACAGGGCCTTCATGAACACTGAAGCTTTCTTT | CASTDRAFMNTEAFF
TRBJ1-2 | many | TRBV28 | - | TGTGCCAGCAGTTTAAATATTGGTAGTTCGTGGCGGAACTATGGCTACACCTTC | CASSLNIGSSWRNYGYTF
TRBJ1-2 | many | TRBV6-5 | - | TGTGCCAGCAGTTACACAGGGTCTGGCGATGGCTACACCTTC | CASSYTGSGDGYTF
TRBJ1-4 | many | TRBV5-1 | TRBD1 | TGCGCCAGCAGGGATCGACAGGGGGACCGTAGCGAAAAACTGTTTTTT | CASRDRQGDRSEKLFF
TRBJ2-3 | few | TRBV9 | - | TGTGCCAGCAGCCCGGCCATCGATACGCAGTATTTT | CASSPAIDTQYF
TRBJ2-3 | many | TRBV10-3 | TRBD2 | TGTGCCATCCCCCCACCAGCGGGACTAAATACGCAGTATTTT | CAIPPPAGLNTQYF
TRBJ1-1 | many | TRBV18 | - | TGTGCCAGCTCACCCCCGTCTACAGGGCGAAGGACTGAAGCTTTCTTT | CASSPPSTGRRTEAFF
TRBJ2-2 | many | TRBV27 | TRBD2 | TGTGCCACCCACGGGAGGGGGACTAGCGGCCTCCTCGCCGGGGAGCTGTTTTTT | CATHGRGTSGLLAGELFF
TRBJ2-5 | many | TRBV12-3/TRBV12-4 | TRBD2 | TGTGCCAGCAGATTGACTAGCGGGGTTTCGGGTGGAGAGACCCAGTACTTC | CASRLTSGVSGGETQYF
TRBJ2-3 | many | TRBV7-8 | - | TGTGCCGGCAGCTTAATTGTAGTGACGGGGGATACGCAGTATTTT | CAGSLIVVTGDTQYF
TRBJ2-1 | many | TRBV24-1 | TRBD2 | TGTGCCACCAGTGAAATAGCGGGAGACGGTAACAATGAGCAGTTCTTC | CATSEIAGDGNNEQFF
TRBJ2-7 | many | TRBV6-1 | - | TGTGCCAGCAGTGAACCCGGGCAAAGCTACGAGCAGTACTTC | CASSEPGQSYEQYF
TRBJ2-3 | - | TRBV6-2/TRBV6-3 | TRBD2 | TGTGCCAGCAGGGGAGCGGGGTCCGGGACAGATACGCAGTATTTT | CASRGAGSGTDTQYF
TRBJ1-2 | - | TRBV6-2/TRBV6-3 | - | TGTGCCAGCACCCAAATTGCCGGCGGCTACACCTTC | CASTQIAGGYTF
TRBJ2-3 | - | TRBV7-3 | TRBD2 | TGTGCCAGCAGCCGACTAGCGGTGAGCACAGATACGCAGTATTTT | CASSRLAVSTDTQYF
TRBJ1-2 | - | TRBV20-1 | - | TGCAGTGCAAGGACATTGGCAGTATATGGCTACACCTTC | CSARTLAVYGYTF